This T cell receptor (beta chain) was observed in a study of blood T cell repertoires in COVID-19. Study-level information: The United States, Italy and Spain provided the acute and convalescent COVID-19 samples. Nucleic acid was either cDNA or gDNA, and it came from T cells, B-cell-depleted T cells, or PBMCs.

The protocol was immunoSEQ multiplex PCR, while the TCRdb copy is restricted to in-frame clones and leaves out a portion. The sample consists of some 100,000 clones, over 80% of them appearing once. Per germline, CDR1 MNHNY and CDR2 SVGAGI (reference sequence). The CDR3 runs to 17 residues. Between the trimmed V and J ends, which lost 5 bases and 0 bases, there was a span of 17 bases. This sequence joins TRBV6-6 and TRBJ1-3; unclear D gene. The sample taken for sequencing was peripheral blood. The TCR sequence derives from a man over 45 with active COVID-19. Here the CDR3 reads CASSPNPDSGSGNTIYF. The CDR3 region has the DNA TGTGCCAGCAGTCCAAATCCTGACTCTGGCTCTGGAAACACCATATATTTT.